This T cell receptor (beta chain) is drawn from a study of neoadjuvant anti-PD-1 for oral cavity cancer. Whole-study context: Non-progressing patients received a fourth nivolumab dose near day 43, then surgery on days 50-56.

The CDR3 runs 14 residues. Trimming at V came to 7 bases and at J to 8 bases, leaving 15 bases not matched to a gene. Germline V gives CDR1 SQVTM, CDR2 ANQGSEA. The assay was immunoSEQ multiplex PCR, and TCRdb's table has in-frame clones only and misses some. The data hold about 8,000 clones, with about 67% observed a single time. Described time point: after neoadjuvant nivolumab, at surgical resection. These oral cavity squamous cell carcinomas were HPV-negative and locally advanced. The TCR was taken from a person aged 40-85 years with oral cavity squamous cell carcinoma. This rearrangement joins TRBV29-1 to TRBJ1-2, with 8 bases that match TRBD1. The sample in question was PBMCs, obtained after nivolumab (anti-PD-1) treatment. CDR3 coding DNA: TGCAGCGCCATGACAGGGGCCGATGCCTTAGGCTACACCTTC. As protein: CSAMTGADALGYTF.